The T cell receptor (beta chain) described here comes from a study of T cell responses to AZD1222 COVID-19 vaccine. The CDR3 spans 13 residues. CDR1 SGDLS and CDR2 YYNGEE come from the germline V gene. The V end was cut by 0 bases, the J end by 7 bases, with 7 bases between. The assay was immunoSEQ multiplex PCR, and TCRdb's table has in-frame clones only and misses some. The sample consists of around 140,000 clones, about 90% of them appearing once. The sequence derives from an adult who received the AZD1222 COVID-19 vaccine. The specimen was peripheral blood, collected 28 days after the second AZD1222 dose. The V gene is TRBV9, the J gene TRBJ1-4; D unresolved. The CDR3 reads CASSVGVGEKLFF. The CDR3 DNA sequence: TGTGCCAGCAGCGTAGGGGTTGGTGAAAAACTGTTTTTT.